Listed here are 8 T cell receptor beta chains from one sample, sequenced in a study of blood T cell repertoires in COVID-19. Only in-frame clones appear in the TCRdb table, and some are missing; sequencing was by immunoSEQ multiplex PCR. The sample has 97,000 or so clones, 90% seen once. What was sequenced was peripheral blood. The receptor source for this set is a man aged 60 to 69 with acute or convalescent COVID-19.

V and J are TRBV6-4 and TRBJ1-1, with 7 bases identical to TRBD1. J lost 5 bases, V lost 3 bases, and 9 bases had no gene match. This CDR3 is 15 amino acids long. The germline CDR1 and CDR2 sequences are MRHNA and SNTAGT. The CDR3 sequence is CASSEGQSPHTEAFF. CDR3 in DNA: TGTGCCAGCAGTGAGGGACAGTCCCCACATACTGAAGCTTTCTTT.

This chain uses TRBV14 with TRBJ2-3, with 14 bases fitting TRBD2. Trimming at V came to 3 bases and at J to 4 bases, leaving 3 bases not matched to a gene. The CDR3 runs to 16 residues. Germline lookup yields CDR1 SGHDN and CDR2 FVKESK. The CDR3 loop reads CASSQLTSGGADTQYF. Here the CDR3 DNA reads TGTGCCAGCAGCCAGTTGACTAGCGGGGGGGCAGATACGCAGTATTTT.

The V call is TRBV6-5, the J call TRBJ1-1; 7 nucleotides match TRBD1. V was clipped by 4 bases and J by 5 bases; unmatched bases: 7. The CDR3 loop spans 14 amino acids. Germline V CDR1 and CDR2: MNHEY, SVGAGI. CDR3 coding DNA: TGTGCCAGCAGTTTACGGACAGGTGGGACTGAAGCTTTCTTT. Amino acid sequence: CASSLRTGGTEAFF.

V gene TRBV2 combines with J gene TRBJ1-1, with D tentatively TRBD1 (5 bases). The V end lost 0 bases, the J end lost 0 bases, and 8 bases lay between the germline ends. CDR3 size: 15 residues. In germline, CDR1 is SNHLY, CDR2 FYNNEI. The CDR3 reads CASSEAPGLNTEAFF. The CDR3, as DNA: TGTGCCAGCAGTGAAGCTCCAGGGCTGAACACTGAAGCTTTCTTT.

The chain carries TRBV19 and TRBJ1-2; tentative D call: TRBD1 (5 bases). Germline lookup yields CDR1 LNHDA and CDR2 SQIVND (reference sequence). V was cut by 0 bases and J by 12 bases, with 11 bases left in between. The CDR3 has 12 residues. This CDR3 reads CASSIEQDAHTF. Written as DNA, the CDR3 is TGTGCCAGTAGTATAGAACAGGACGCCCACACCTTC.

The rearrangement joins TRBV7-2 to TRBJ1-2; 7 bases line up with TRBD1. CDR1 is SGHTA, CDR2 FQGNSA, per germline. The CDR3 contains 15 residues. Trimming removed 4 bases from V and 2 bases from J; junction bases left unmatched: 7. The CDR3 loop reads CASSSRTGRNYGYTF. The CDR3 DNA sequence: TGTGCCAGCAGCTCCCGGACAGGAAGAAACTATGGCTACACCTTC.

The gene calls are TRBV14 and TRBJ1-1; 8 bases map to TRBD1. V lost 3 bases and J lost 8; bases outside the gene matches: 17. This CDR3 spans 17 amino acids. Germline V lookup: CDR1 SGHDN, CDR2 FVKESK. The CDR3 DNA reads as TGTGCCAGCAGCCACCACGGACAGGGTAAAGGAATAACCGAAGCTTTCTTT. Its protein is CASSHHGQGKGITEAFF.

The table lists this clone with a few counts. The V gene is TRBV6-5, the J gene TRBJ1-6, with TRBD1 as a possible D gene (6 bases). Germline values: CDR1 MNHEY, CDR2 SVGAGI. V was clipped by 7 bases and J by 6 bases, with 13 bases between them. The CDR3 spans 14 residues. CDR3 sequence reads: CASTGGQTNSPLHF. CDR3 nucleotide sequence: TGTGCCAGCACCGGAGGACAGACTAATTCACCCCTCCACTTT.